The entry below describes one T cell receptor beta chain. Its matching antigen is unknown. The data belong to a study of T and B cells in COVID-19 patients. Study-wide background: Recovered patients mostly had mild to moderate COVID-19 managed as outpatients. The recovered cohort's median age was about 31 years, versus approximately 63 years in active infection. About 90% of the 20 active-infection patients had comorbidities associated with unfavorable COVID-19 outcome.

This CDR3 region has 13 residues. V shed 1 base and J shed 7 bases, with 10 bases lying between them. Germline V gene sequence: CDR1 SGHTA, CDR2 FQGNSA. Study-wide results and caveats: Patients with COVID-19 reportedly showed strongly skewed T cell receptor beta variable and joining gene usage.

Each TRB amplification used roughly 230-550 ng of genomic DNA from blood. BIOMED2 TRB-A/B primer pools were used in multiplex TRB PCR. Via MiXCR, TCRdb re-called the multiplex PCR reads, giving one row per CDR3 protein. The table shows approximately 8,000 distinct CDR3 sequences, with 26% occurring only once. The rearrangement joins TRBV7-2 to TRBJ2-5; TRBD2 is a possible D gene (6 bases). Sequenced material: blood. The clonotype originates from a human donor with active COVID-19. The CDR3 DNA is TGTGCCAGCAGCTTAGGGGGGGTTGGGACCCAGTACTTC. This translates into CASSLGGVGTQYF.